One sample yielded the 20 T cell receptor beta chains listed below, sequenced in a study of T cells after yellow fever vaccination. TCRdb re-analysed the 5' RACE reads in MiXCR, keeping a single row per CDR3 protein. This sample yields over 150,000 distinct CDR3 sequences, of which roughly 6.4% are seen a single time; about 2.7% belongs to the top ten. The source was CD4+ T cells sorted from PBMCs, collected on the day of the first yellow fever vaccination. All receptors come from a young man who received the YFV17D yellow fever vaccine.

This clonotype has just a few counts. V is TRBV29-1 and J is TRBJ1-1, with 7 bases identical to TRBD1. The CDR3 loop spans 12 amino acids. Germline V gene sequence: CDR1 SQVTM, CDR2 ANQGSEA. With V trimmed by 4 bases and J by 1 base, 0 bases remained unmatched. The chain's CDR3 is CSVGTGNTEAFF. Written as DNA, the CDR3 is TGCAGCGTTGGGACAGGGAACACTGAAGCTTTCTTT.

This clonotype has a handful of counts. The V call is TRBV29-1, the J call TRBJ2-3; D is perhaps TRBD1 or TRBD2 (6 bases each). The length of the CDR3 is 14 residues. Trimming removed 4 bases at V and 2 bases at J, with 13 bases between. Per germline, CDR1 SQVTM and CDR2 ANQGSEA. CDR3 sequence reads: CSVGRGSLTDTQYF. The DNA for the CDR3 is TGCAGCGTTGGGAGGGGGTCCCTCACAGATACGCAGTATTTT.

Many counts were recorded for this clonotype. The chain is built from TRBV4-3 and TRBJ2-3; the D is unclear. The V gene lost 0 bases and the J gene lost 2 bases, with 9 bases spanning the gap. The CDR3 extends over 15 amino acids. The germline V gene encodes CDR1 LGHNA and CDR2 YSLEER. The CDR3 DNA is TGCGCCAGCAGCCAAGAGAATCAGGTCACAGATACGCAGTATTTT. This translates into CASSQENQVTDTQYF.

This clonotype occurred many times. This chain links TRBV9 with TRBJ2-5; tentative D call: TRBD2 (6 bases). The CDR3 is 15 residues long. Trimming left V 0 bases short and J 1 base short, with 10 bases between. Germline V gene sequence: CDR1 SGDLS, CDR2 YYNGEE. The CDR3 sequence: CASSVAAGSQETQYF. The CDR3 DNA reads TGTGCCAGCAGCGTAGCCGCGGGGTCCCAAGAGACCCAGTACTTC.

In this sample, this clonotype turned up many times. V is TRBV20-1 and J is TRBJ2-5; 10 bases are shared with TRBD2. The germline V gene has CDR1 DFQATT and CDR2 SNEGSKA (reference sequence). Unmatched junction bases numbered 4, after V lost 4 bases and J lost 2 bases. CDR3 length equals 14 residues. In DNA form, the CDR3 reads TGCAGTGCTACCTCGACTAGCGGGCAAGAGACCCAGTACTTC. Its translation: CSATSTSGQETQYF.

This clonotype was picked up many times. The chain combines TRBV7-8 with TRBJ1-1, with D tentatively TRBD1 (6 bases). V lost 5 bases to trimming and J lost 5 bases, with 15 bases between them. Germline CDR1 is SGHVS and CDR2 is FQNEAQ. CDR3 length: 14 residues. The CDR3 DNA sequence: TGTGCCAGCAGCCCACGCCTAGGGGGGACTGAAGCTTTCTTT. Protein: CASSPRLGGTEAFF. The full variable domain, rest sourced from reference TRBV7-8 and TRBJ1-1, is GAGVSQSPRYKVAKRGQDVALRCDPISGHVSLFWYQQALGQGPEFLTYFQNEAQLDKSGLPSDRFFAERPEGSVSTLKIQRTQQEDSAVYLCASSPRLGGTEAFFGQGTRLTVV.

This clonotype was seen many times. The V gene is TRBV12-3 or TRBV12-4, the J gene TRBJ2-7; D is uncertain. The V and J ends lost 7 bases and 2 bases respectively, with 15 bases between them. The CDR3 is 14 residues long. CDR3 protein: CASKISGGAYEQYF. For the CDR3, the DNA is TGTGCCAGCAAGATCTCCGGCGGCGCCTACGAGCAGTACTTC.

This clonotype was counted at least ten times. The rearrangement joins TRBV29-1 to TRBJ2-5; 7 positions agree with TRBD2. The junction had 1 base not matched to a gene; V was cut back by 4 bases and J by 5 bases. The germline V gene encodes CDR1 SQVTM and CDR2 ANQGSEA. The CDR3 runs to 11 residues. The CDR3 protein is CSVGGGETQYF. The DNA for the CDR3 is TGCAGCGTTGGGGGAGGGGAGACCCAGTACTTC.

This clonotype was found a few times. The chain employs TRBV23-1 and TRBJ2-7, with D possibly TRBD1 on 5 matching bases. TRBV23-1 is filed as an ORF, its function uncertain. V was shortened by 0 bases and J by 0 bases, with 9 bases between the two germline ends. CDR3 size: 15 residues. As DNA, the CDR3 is TGCGCCAGCAGTCAATCGGCAGGACACTCCTACGAGCAGTACTTC. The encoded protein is CASSQSAGHSYEQYF.

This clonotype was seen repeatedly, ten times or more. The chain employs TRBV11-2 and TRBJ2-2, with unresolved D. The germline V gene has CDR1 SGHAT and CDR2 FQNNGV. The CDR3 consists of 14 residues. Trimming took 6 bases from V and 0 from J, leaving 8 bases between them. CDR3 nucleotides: TGTGCCAGCAGGCAAACAGCGAACACCGGGGAGCTGTTTTTT. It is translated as CASRQTANTGELFF.

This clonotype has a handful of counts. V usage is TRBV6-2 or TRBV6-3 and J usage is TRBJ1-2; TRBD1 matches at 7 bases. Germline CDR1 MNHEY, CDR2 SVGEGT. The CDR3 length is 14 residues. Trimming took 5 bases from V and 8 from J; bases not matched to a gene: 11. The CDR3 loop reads CASSHTTGTKGYTF. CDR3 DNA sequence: TGTGCCAGCAGTCATACGACAGGGACCAAAGGCTACACCTTC.

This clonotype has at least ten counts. For the CDR3, the DNA is TGCGCCAGCAGCTTACCTAGCGGGGGTAACAATGAGCAGTTCTTC. Encoded protein: CASSLPSGGNNEQFF. The chain recombines TRBV5-1 with TRBJ2-1; TRBD2 matches at 10 bases. The V gene's germline CDR1 is SGHRS and CDR2 YFSETQ. CDR3 length: 15 amino acids. Trimming at V came to 2 bases and at J to 5 bases, leaving 4 bases not matched to a gene.

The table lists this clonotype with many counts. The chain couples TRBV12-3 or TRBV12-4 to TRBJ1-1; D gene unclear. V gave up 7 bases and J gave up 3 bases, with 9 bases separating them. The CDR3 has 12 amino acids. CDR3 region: CASTQVDTEAFF. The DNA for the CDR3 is TGTGCCAGCACCCAAGTGGACACTGAAGCTTTCTTT.

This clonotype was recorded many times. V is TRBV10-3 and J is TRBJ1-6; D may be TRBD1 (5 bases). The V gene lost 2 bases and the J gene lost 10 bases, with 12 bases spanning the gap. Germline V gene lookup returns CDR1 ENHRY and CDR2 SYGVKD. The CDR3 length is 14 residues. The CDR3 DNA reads TGTGCCATCAGTGAGCTGGAGTGGGGGTCACCCCTCCACTTT. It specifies CAISELEWGSPLHF.

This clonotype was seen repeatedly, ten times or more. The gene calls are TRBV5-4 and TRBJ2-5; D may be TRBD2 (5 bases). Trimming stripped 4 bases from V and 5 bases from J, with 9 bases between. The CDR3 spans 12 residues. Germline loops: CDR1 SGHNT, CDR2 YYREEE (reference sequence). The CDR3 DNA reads TGTGCCAGCAGCCCGGAGGTCGAGACCCAGTACTTC. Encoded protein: CASSPEVETQYF. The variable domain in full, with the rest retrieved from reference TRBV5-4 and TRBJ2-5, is ETGVTQSPTHLIKTRGQQVTLRCSSQSGHNTVSWYQQALGQGPQFIFQYYREEENGRGNFPPRFSGLQFPNYSSELNVNALELDDSALYLCASSPEVETQYFGPGTRLLVL.

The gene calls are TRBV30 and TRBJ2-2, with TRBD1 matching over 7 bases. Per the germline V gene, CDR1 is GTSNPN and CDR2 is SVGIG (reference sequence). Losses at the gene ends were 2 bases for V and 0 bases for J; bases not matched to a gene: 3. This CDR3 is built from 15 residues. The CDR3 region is CAWSRRGPNTGELFF. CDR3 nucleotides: TGTGCCTGGAGTCGAAGGGGGCCGAACACCGGGGAGCTGTTTTTT.

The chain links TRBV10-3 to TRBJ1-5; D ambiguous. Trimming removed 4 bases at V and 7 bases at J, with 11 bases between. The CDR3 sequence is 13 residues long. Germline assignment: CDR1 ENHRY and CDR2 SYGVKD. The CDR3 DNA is TGTGCCATCAGTGGGGGTATGGCACAGCCCCAGCATTTT. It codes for CAISGGMAQPQHF.

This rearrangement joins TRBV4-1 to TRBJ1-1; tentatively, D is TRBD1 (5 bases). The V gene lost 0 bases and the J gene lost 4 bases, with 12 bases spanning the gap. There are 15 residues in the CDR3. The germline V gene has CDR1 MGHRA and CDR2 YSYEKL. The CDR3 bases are TGCGCCAGCAGCCAAGATTGGGGCCTGAGCACTGAAGCTTTCTTT. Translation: CASSQDWGLSTEAFF.

The CDR3 here is CASSLDGQLATGELFF. CDR3 DNA: TGCGCCAGCAGCTTGGACGGACAACTAGCCACCGGGGAGCTGTTTTTT. This chain connects TRBV5-1 to TRBJ2-2, with D perhaps TRBD2 (6 bases). CDR3 length: 16 amino acids. Germline CDR1 SGHRS, CDR2 YFSETQ. Between the trimmed V and J ends, which lost 0 bases and 4 bases, there was a span of 13 bases.

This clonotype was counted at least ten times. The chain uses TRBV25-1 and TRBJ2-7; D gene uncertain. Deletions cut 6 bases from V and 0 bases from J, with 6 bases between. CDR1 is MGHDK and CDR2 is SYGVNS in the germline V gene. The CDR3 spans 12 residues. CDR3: CASSYSSYEQYF. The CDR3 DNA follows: TGTGCCAGCAGCTACAGCTCCTACGAGCAGTACTTC.